The clone carrying this T cell receptor beta chain was counted only a few times. What it recognizes is unknown. The data stem from a study of blood T cells in healthy people across ages. Study-wide results and caveats: One million T cells yielded diversity estimates that were considered underestimates. Unsorted PBMC material precluded a definitive naive versus antigen-experienced comparison.

It was with a sample-barcoded 5' primer and a J-beta primer mix that a second PCR of about 6 to 12 cycles was run. Template switching added a 12-random-nucleotide identifier to every cDNA molecule. Each CDR3 protein is one row after TCRdb ran MiXCR on the 5' RACE reads. The sample lists 550,000 to 650,000 distinct CDR3 sequences, approximately 30% occurring once. V lost 1 base to trimming and J lost 4 bases, with 11 bases between them. This CDR3 has 15 residues. Germline V CDR1 and CDR2: SGHVS, FQNEAQ. The specimen was blood. The source of this sequence is a woman aged 80 or older in good health. The chain recombines TRBV7-8 with TRBJ1-5; tentatively, D is TRBD1 (5 bases). This CDR3 reads CASSLDGTSNQPQHF. CDR3 bases: TGTGCCAGCAGCTTAGATGGGACCTCTAATCAGCCCCAGCATTTT.